Shown below are 5 T cell receptor beta chains from a single sample sequenced in a study of blood T cell repertoires in COVID-19. TCRdb keeps only in-frame clones here, not all; method: immunoSEQ multiplex PCR. The data show roughly 460,000 clones, over 85% seen once. Sequencing used peripheral blood. The receptors here all came from a man aged 18 to 30 with COVID-19, enrolled during active disease.

The rearrangement joins TRBV29-1 to TRBJ2-7; D gene uncertain. V lost 3 bases and J 3 bases, leaving 9 bases between the germline ends. Germline values: CDR1 SQVTM, CDR2 ANQGSEA. The CDR3 contains 12 residues. This chain's CDR3 is CSVDGQNYEQYF. The CDR3 DNA reads as TGCAGCGTTGATGGGCAGAACTACGAGCAGTACTTC.

The chain joins TRBV5-1 to TRBJ2-1, with 7 bases lining up with TRBD1. Trimming cost V 5 bases and J 4 bases; bases outside gene matches: 9. The CDR3 is 15 amino acids. Germline-derived CDR1 and CDR2 are SGHRS and YFSETQ. CDR3 sequence reads: CASSPTGTVYNEQFF. The CDR3 coding sequence is TGCGCCAGCAGTCCGACCGGGACAGTATACAATGAGCAGTTCTTC.

The sample holds a few counts of this clone. The chain is built from TRBV5-1 and TRBJ1-3; D is unclear. The germline V and J ends were trimmed by 1 base and 0 bases, with 17 bases remaining between them. Per the germline V gene, CDR1 is SGHRS and CDR2 is YFSETQ. This CDR3 is built from 18 residues. Here the CDR3 reads CASSLWPLGGDSGNTIYF. CDR3 nucleotide sequence: TGCGCCAGCAGCTTGTGGCCCCTTGGCGGGGACTCTGGAAACACCATATATTTT.

This clone showed up just a few times. The rearrangement uses TRBV19 and TRBJ2-5; a possible D gene is TRBD1 (6 bases). The CDR3 covers 15 residues. V shed 6 bases and J shed 2 bases, with 16 bases lying between them. CDR1 LNHDA and CDR2 SQIVND come from the germline V gene (reference sequence). DNA for the CDR3: TGTGCCAGTAGCCCGACAGGAAGGGGACAAGAGACCCAGTACTTC. It is translated as CASSPTGRGQETQYF. Drawing the rest from reference TRBV19 and TRBJ2-5, the complete variable domain is DGGITQSPKYLFRKEGQNVTLSCEQNLNHDAMYWYRQDPGQGLRLIYYSQIVNDFQKGDIAEGYSVSREKKESFPLTVTSAQKNPTAFYLCASSPTGRGQETQYFGPGTRLLVL.

The chain joins TRBV7-9 to TRBJ2-1, with D unresolved. The V end lost 3 bases, the J end lost 0 bases, and 15 bases lay between the germline ends. CDR3 length: 17 amino acids. Germline V gene lookup returns CDR1 SEHNR and CDR2 FQNEAQ (reference sequence). The CDR3 nucleotides read TGTGCCAGCAGCTTGAGACCCACAGAGTTCTCCTACAATGAGCAGTTCTTC. Translation gives CASSLRPTEFSYNEQFF.